This T cell receptor (beta chain) came from a study of sequential checkpoint blockade in melanoma. Across the whole study: First-line arms were nivolumab then ipilimumab, or the reverse, randomized 1:1.

Produced via immunoSEQ multiplex PCR; TCRdb's table is partial and in-frame only. The sample consists of around 2,300 clones, about 20% of them appearing once. The CDR3 spans 19 residues. The trim removed 0 bases at V and 5 bases at J, leaving 16 bases unmatched. Per germline, CDR1 SGHRS and CDR2 YFSETQ. The sample holds a few counts of this clone. Treatment defined: randomized to nivolumab then ipilimumab (arm A) or the reverse (arm B). The sequencing here drew on tumor tissue (inferred from file names), taken from a patient given nivolumab and ipilimumab in sequence. The chain recombines TRBV5-1 with TRBJ2-7; 11 bases are shared with TRBD1. This clonotype was sampled from a human donor with melanoma. The CDR3 bases are TGCGCCAGCAGCTTGGGTGAGCCCGGGACAGGGGGTTTAATAGACGAGCAGTACTTC. It is translated as CASSLGEPGTGGLIDEQYF.